These 21 T cell receptor beta chains share one sample of origin, sequenced in a study of cytomegalovirus exposure and HLA in healthy donors. 13 Jbeta primers and 60 Vbeta primers were used for the PCR. Generated by immunoSEQ multiplex PCR, the TCRdb table keeps only in-frame clones and is missing some. The sample carries more than 90,000 clones, 81% recorded once. Sequencing was carried out using PBMCs. The receptors were gathered from a woman aged 70-85 years in good health and CMV-seropositive.

The CDR3 nucleotides are TGCGCCAGCAGCCTCCGGGACAGAGACTATGGCTACACCTTC. Translated: CASSLRDRDYGYTF. The chain recombines TRBV4-1 with TRBJ1-2, with TRBD1 matching 7 bases. CDR1 MGHRA and CDR2 YSYEKL come from the germline V gene. J gave up 3 bases and V 4 bases, and 5 bases lay outside the gene matches. The CDR3 sequence is 14 residues long.

The genes are TRBV7-2 and TRBJ2-7, with 7 bases lining up with TRBD1. The CDR3 length is 15 residues. Per germline, CDR1 SGHTA and CDR2 FQGNSA. V shed 3 bases and J 1 base; nucleotides not matched to a gene: 6. Here the CDR3 reads CASSFAPTGSYEQYF. The CDR3 DNA reads TGTGCCAGCAGCTTTGCGCCGACAGGGTCCTACGAGCAGTACTTC.

For this clone: Other DNA sequences in this sample translate to the same CDR3. The chain links TRBV20-1 to TRBJ2-1; TRBD1 matches at 7 bases. The CDR3 extends over 11 amino acids. Looked up from germline, CDR1 is DFQATT and CDR2 is SNEGSKA (reference sequence). The J segment lost 12 bases and the V segment lost 6 bases, leaving 8 bases of the junction unmatched. DNA of the CDR3: TGCAGTGCACCCGACAGGGTGGGGCAGTTCTTC. It yields the protein CSAPDRVGQFF.

The chain has TRBV19 and TRBJ1-6; TRBD1 matches 9 bases. V shed 7 bases and J 8 bases; nucleotides not matched to a gene: 6. The CDR3 is made up of 14 amino acids. Germline V lookup: CDR1 LNHDA, CDR2 SQIVND (reference sequence). The DNA of the CDR3 is TGTGCCAGTACTACACAGGGGGCATATTCACCCCTCCACTTT. Translated: CASTTQGAYSPLHF.

This chain connects TRBV6-1 to TRBJ1-5; D is uncertain. Trimming pared 3 bases from V and 4 bases from J, leaving 10 bases between. The CDR3 is 14 residues long. Germline lookup yields CDR1 MNHNS and CDR2 SASEGT. The DNA for the CDR3 is TGTGCCAGCAGTGAGTCCGGGTGGAATCAGCCCCAGCATTTT. Protein sequence: CASSESGWNQPQHF.

This clone was counted once. The chain links TRBV11-2 to TRBJ2-5, with TRBD2 as a possible D gene (6 bases). Germline V gene sequence: CDR1 SGHAT, CDR2 FQNNGV. This CDR3 is built from 15 residues. V lost 5 bases, J lost 2 bases, and 15 bases lay in between. CDR3 in amino acids: CASSVRASEQETQYF. CDR3 DNA: TGTGCCAGCAGCGTCCGGGCTAGCGAACAAGAGACCCAGTACTTC.

This chain joins TRBV7-3 and TRBJ2-1; TRBD2 aligns across 7 bases. The CDR3 has 14 residues. Germline assignment: CDR1 SGHTA and CDR2 FQGTGA. V gave up 5 bases and J gave up 9 bases; unmatched junction bases: 10. CDR3 bases: TGTGCCAGCAGCACCGGACTAGAGATCGGTGAGCAGTTCTTC. Its protein is CASSTGLEIGEQFF.

The chain uses TRBV4-3 and TRBJ2-2, with 12 bases lining up with TRBD2. This CDR3 spans 16 amino acids. With V trimmed by 1 base and J by 7 bases, 4 bases remained unmatched. The V gene's germline CDR1 is LGHNA and CDR2 YSLEER. CDR3 coding DNA: TGCGCCAGCAGCCAAGGGACTAGCGGGACTCGCGGGGAGCTGTTTTTT. Its protein is CASSQGTSGTRGELFF.

The rearrangement joins TRBV9 to TRBJ2-1; D may be TRBD1 (6 bases). The V end lost 0 bases, the J end lost 5 bases, and 15 bases lay between the germline ends. The length of the CDR3 is 16 residues. From germline, CDR1 is SGDLS and CDR2 YYNGEE. The CDR3 region has the DNA TGTGCCAGCAGCGTAGGCCAGGGGATAGGCCACAATGAGCAGTTCTTC. This encodes CASSVGQGIGHNEQFF.

V usage is TRBV11-2 and J usage is TRBJ2-7; perhaps TRBD2 as D (6 bases). The CDR3 is 15 residues long. V lost 4 bases to trimming and J lost 1 base, with 14 bases between them. Germline CDR1 and CDR2: SGHAT and FQNNGV. CDR3 sequence (DNA): TGTGCCAGCAGCTGGGCGGGACCCTCTTCCTACGAGCAGTACTTC. Its translation: CASSWAGPSSYEQYF.

This chain connects TRBV27 to TRBJ2-5; maybe TRBD2 (6 bases). The J call may be wrong; the DNA end is better matched by TRBJ2-7. CDR3 size: 18 residues. Germline V CDR1 and CDR2: MNHEY, SMNVEV (reference sequence). This chain's CDR3 is CASSSSPPRLGVGDEQYF. The CDR3 DNA reads as TGTGCCAGCAGTTCCTCACCACCACGACTAGGGGTCGGCGACGAGCAGTACTTC.

The V gene is TRBV12-5, the J gene TRBJ2-4, with 9 bases aligning to TRBD2. This CDR3 comprises 15 residues. Germline values: CDR1 LGHNT, CDR2 FRNRAP. The V segment lost 7 bases and the J segment 2 bases; nucleotides outside the gene matches: 6. The CDR3 protein is CASARAGGPKNIQYF. The CDR3 nucleotides are TGTGCTAGTGCCCGAGCGGGAGGCCCCAAAAACATTCAGTACTTC. The variable domain in full, completed from reference TRBV12-5 and TRBJ2-4, reads DARVTQTPRHKVTEMGQEVTMRCQPILGHNTVFWYRQTMMQGLELLAYFRNRAPLDDSGMPKDRFSAEMPDATLATLKIQPSEPRDSAVYFCASARAGGPKNIQYFGAGTRLSVL.

This rearrangement joins TRBV2 to TRBJ2-7, with a tentative D call TRBD1 (5 bases). Trimming took off 10 bases at V and 1 base at J, with 11 bases between the two ends. The CDR3 has 12 amino acids. CDR1 SNHLY and CDR2 FYNNEI come from the germline V gene. CDR3 sequence: CATETDSYEQYF. The DNA for the CDR3 is TGTGCCACGGAGACAGATTCCTACGAGCAGTACTTC.

The chain has TRBV27 and TRBJ2-1; D unresolved. Trimming removed 8 bases from V and 1 base from J, with 15 bases in between. The CDR3 has 15 amino acids. Germline CDR1 and CDR2: MNHEY and SMNVEV (reference sequence). The CDR3 here is CASGLSVASYNEQFF. In nucleotides, the CDR3 is TGTGCCAGCGGGCTCTCGGTGGCGTCCTACAATGAGCAGTTCTTC.

The rearrangement links TRBV28 to TRBJ1-2; TRBD1 matches at 7 bases. CDR3 length equals 13 residues. After removal of 4 bases from V and 5 bases from J, the junction contained 4 bases not matched to a gene. Per germline, CDR1 MDHEN and CDR2 SYDVKM. CDR3 DNA: TGTGCCAGCAGTTCGGGACAGTCTTATGGCTACACCTTC. Its protein product is CASSSGQSYGYTF.

The genes are TRBV5-1 and TRBJ1-6, with 11 bases identical to TRBD1. With 1 base clipped from V and 10 bases from J, the junction kept 4 bases outside the gene matches. The CDR3 contains 15 residues. CDR1 and CDR2 from the germline V gene are SGHRS and YFSETQ. CDR3 coding DNA: TGCGCCAGCAGCTTGCGGGACAGGGGGTACTCACCCCTCCACTTT. This sequence encodes CASSLRDRGYSPLHF.

This CDR3 reads CASSFLAGGFEAFF. CDR3 sequence (DNA): TGTGCCAGCAGCTTTCTCGCAGGGGGCTTTGAAGCTTTCTTT. The rearrangement uses TRBV7-2 and TRBJ1-1; 8 bases map to TRBD1. With V trimmed by 3 bases and J by 7 bases, 7 bases remained unmatched. The germline V gene has CDR1 SGHTA and CDR2 FQGNSA. The CDR3 contains 14 residues.

Turning to this clone: At one of its ends the junction is not consistent with the germline gene, which may arise from a read error. V gene TRBV18 combines with J gene TRBJ2-7; no clear D gene. CDR1 KGHSH and CDR2 LQKENI come from the germline V gene. This CDR3 spans 15 amino acids. DNA of the CDR3: TGTGCCAGCTCACCAGCGTCCCAGGTCCCCTATGAGCAGTACTTC. This sequence encodes CASSPASQVPYEQYF.

This clone is labeled as medium-sized. The J gene is TRBJ2-2, the V gene TRBV13; 8 nucleotides agree with TRBD2. The germline V gene has CDR1 PRHDT and CDR2 FYEKMQ (reference sequence). The CDR3 spans 15 residues. Trimming cost V 0 bases and J 3 bases; bases outside gene matches: 0. The CDR3 bases are TGTGCCAGCAGCTTAGGCGGGAGGGACACCGGGGAGCTGTTTTTT. Its translation is CASSLGGRDTGELFF.

The rearrangement links TRBV21-1 to TRBJ2-7; TRBD1 is the table's D call and was not checked against the DNA. TRBV21-1 is shown as a pseudogene. CDR3 length: 15 residues. This chain's CDR3 is CASRASGQGSCEQYF. The CDR3 DNA is TGTGCCAGCAGGGCTTCTGGACAGGGGTCATGCGAGCAGTACTTC.

The chain employs TRBV6-1 and TRBJ2-1; 7 bases are a match to TRBD1. The germline V gene has CDR1 MNHNS and CDR2 SASEGT. This CDR3 has 16 residues. V dropped 0 bases and J dropped 5; count of bases not matched to a gene: 7. CDR3 in DNA: TGTGCCAGCAGTGAAGCGCTTCTAACAGGGGACAATGAGCAGTTCTTC. It encodes CASSEALLTGDNEQFF.